The present TCR beta chain was sequenced within a study of blood T cell repertoires in COVID-19. CDR1 SGHDT and CDR2 YYEEEE come from the germline V gene. CDR3 length: 14 amino acids. The V and J ends lost 2 bases and 5 bases respectively, with 13 bases between them. Authors' methods: Using reference gene primer amplification, nucleated cell counts were estimated. Profiled with immunoSEQ multiplex PCR; TCRdb holds only in-frame clones, not every one. The V and J calls and clone size were taken over from that table, and D and trimming were inferred from the DNA. The data contain roughly 300,000 clones, 86% of them singletons. Seattle patients were enrolled during active infection and followed longitudinally.

The gene calls are TRBV5-6 and TRBJ1-1; the D gene is possibly TRBD1 (6 bases). The source of this sequence is a young woman with COVID-19, enrolled during active disease. Sequences were obtained from peripheral blood. Here the CDR3 DNA reads TGTGCCAGCAGCTTCTCGCAGGGGTGGACTGAAGCTTTCTTT. Protein product: CASSFSQGWTEAFF.